Shown below are 31 T cell receptor beta chains from a single sample sequenced in a study of OX40 agonist ivuxolimab in advanced cancers. The data were produced by immunoSEQ multiplex PCR, yet TCRdb's version contains in-frame clones alone and is incomplete. Of approximately 74,000 clones in the sample, under 95% were seen once. The source was CD4+ or CD8+ T cells sorted from blood, collected in a trial of the OX40 agonist ivuxolimab. The source of these receptors is an adult with an advanced solid tumor such as melanoma, head and neck, liver or kidney cancer.

The gene calls are TRBV7-9 and TRBJ1-2; TRBD1 matches 7 bases. V lost 7 bases, J lost 4 bases, and 15 bases stayed unmatched. The CDR3 is 16 amino acids. Germline CDR1 SEHNR, CDR2 FQNEAQ (reference sequence). CDR3 sequence reads: CASTSEEDRLLYGYTF. In nucleotides, the CDR3 is TGTGCCAGCACCTCCGAGGAGGACAGGCTCCTCTATGGCTACACCTTC.

Comments on this clone: Its ends do not fully match the called genes, so a read error is possible. The genes are TRBV19 and TRBJ2-2; 9 nucleotides line up with TRBD1. CDR3 length: 16 amino acids. Germline-derived CDR1 and CDR2 are LNHDA and SQIVND (reference sequence). The CDR3 DNA reads as TGTGTCAGTAGTACCGGGACAGGGAAGATTATCGGGGAGCTGTTTTTT. Translating gives CVSSTGTGKIIGELFF. Combining the CDR3 with reference TRBV19 and TRBJ2-2 gives the whole variable domain DGGITQSPKYLFRKEGQNVTLSCEQNLNHDAMYWYRQDPGQGLRLIYYSQIVNDFQKGDIAEGYSVSREKKESFPLTVTSAQKNPTAFYLCVSSTGTGKIIGELFFGEGSRLTVL.

The chain links TRBV5-5 to TRBJ2-3, with D perhaps TRBD2 (7 bases). CDR3 length: 16 residues. Germline V gene lookup returns CDR1 SGHKS and CDR2 YYEKEE (reference sequence). V dropped 1 base and J dropped 6 bases, with 18 bases sitting between them. As DNA, the CDR3 is TGTGCCAGCAGCTTGCTAGGGGGAGGGGCCCCGGATACGCAGTATTTT. This sequence encodes CASSLLGGGAPDTQYF.

This clone was detected a few times. The chain combines TRBV7-6 with TRBJ2-7, with TRBD1 matching 7 bases. J was trimmed by 3 bases and V by 5 bases; bases with no gene match: 10. This CDR3 has 15 residues. Germline-derived CDR1 and CDR2 are SGHVS and FNYEAQ. The CDR3 DNA sequence: TGTGCCAGCAGCCCCGAAAGGCAGGGGGACTACGAGCAGTACTTC. Its protein product is CASSPERQGDYEQYF.

The chain employs TRBV6-5 and TRBJ1-4; possibly TRBD1 for D (5 bases). V was trimmed by 1 base and J by 5 bases, leaving 14 bases between them. The CDR3 extends over 16 amino acids. The germline gives CDR1 MNHEY, CDR2 SVGAGI. The CDR3 nucleotides are TGTGCCAGCAGTTACTTAGGGGCCCCCGACAATGAAAAACTGTTTTTT. Protein product: CASSYLGAPDNEKLFF.

J is TRBJ1-5 and V is TRBV27; no clear D gene. Trimming cost V 3 bases and J 5 bases, with 8 bases left between them. CDR3 length: 13 residues. Germline assignment: CDR1 MNHEY and CDR2 SMNVEV (reference sequence). DNA for the CDR3: TGTGCCAGCAGTTTGGGTCTTGATCAGCCCCAGCATTTT. Its translation is CASSLGLDQPQHF.

This clone was seen once. This chain links TRBV5-6 with TRBJ2-7; 9 nucleotides match TRBD2. Germline values: CDR1 SGHDT, CDR2 YYEEEE. CDR3 length: 15 amino acids. V lost 3 bases and J lost 2; bases outside the gene matches: 6. CDR3 coding DNA: TGTGCCAGCAGCTCCCCTAGGACTAGCGCCTACGAGCAGTACTTC. Its protein product is CASSSPRTSAYEQYF.

The V call is TRBV4-3, the J call TRBJ1-1; perhaps TRBD1 as D (5 bases). The CDR3 totals 14 residues. V was cut by 4 bases and J by 2 bases, with 11 bases left in between. Germline V gene lookup returns CDR1 LGHNA and CDR2 YSLEER. CDR3 region: CASSPTALNTEAFF. CDR3 DNA: TGCGCCAGCAGCCCGACAGCATTAAACACTGAAGCTTTCTTT.

The chain recombines TRBV11-2 with TRBJ2-7, with TRBD2 matching 12 bases. V was clipped by 8 bases and J by 3 bases; unmatched bases: 5. Per the germline V gene, CDR1 is SGHAT and CDR2 is FQNNGV. This CDR3 has 14 amino acids. CDR3 sequence reads: CASSSGRAIYEQYF. In DNA form, the CDR3 reads TGTGCCAGCTCTAGCGGGAGGGCTATCTACGAGCAGTACTTC.

The chain combines TRBV5-6 with TRBJ2-1; D tentatively fits TRBD1 or TRBD2 (5 bases each). Germline assignment: CDR1 SGHDT and CDR2 YYEEEE. The CDR3 is made up of 16 amino acids. V lost 0 bases and J 0 bases, leaving 10 bases between the germline ends. CDR3 region: CASSLGGVSSYNEQFF. Here the CDR3 DNA reads TGTGCCAGCAGCTTGGGAGGGGTGAGCTCCTACAATGAGCAGTTCTTC.

The chain carries TRBV6-1 and TRBJ1-2, with TRBD1 as a possible D gene (5 bases). Germline CDR1 and CDR2: MNHNS and SASEGT. V lost 1 base and J 5 bases, leaving 14 bases between the germline ends. This CDR3 spans 15 amino acids. Here the CDR3 DNA reads TGTGCCAGCAGTGAAGAGAGACAGAGAGTTTATGGCTACACCTTC. This sequence encodes CASSEERQRVYGYTF.

This rearrangement joins TRBV7-9 to TRBJ1-1; TRBD1 might be the D (5 bases). CDR3 size: 12 residues. Germline V gene lookup returns CDR1 SEHNR and CDR2 FQNEAQ (reference sequence). Trimming removed 4 bases at V and 11 bases at J, with 14 bases between. The CDR3 DNA sequence: TGTGCCAGCAGCTGGGACGGGGTCGCGGCTTTCTTT. This translates into CASSWDGVAAFF.

The CDR3 protein is CASSQVVNTEAFF. The DNA for the CDR3 is TGTGCCAGCAGCCAAGTTGTGAACACTGAAGCTTTCTTT. The chain joins TRBV14 to TRBJ1-1; D is undetermined. Trimming took 1 base from V and 0 from J, leaving 3 bases between them. CDR1 and CDR2 from the germline V gene are SGHDN and FVKESK. The CDR3 contains 13 residues.

The CDR3 DNA is TGTGCCAGCAGCCAAGGGGGGGCAGGGGCAGCTCAGCCCCAGCATTTT. Its protein is CASSQGGAGAAQPQHF. The chain uses TRBV4-2 and TRBJ1-5, with D possibly TRBD1 on 6 matching bases. The CDR3 consists of 16 residues. V shed 1 base and J shed 6 bases, with 16 bases lying between them. The germline V gene encodes CDR1 LGHNA and CDR2 YNFKEQ.

The V gene is TRBV4-1, the J gene TRBJ1-2; TRBD1 is a possible D gene (5 bases). This CDR3 spans 14 amino acids. Germline values: CDR1 MGHRA, CDR2 YSYEKL. With 0 bases removed from V and 8 bases from J, the gap between germline ends came to 13 bases. CDR3 sequence: CASSQDAGTIGYTF. The DNA of the CDR3 is TGCGCCAGCAGCCAAGATGCAGGGACTATCGGCTACACCTTC.

This rearrangement joins TRBV7-2 to TRBJ2-7; a weak D match, TRBD2 (6 bases). The germline V gene encodes CDR1 SGHTA and CDR2 FQGNSA. Trimming cost V 3 bases and J 6 bases, with 15 bases left between them. This CDR3 is 14 amino acids long. CDR3 DNA: TGTGCCAGCAGCTTCGGCGTCGGAGCGGGCGAGCAGTACTTC. Amino acids: CASSFGVGAGEQYF.

This clone came up once. This chain joins TRBV4-1 and TRBJ1-2; 9 bases agree with TRBD1. With V trimmed by 2 bases and J by 5 bases, 6 bases remained unmatched. CDR1 and CDR2 (germline): MGHRA, YSYEKL. The CDR3 consists of 15 residues. DNA for the CDR3: TGCGCCAGCAGCCAACCCGGGACAGGGATATATGGCTACACCTTC. The encoded protein is CASSQPGTGIYGYTF.

The chain couples TRBV27 to TRBJ1-2, with TRBD1 identical over 9 bases. There are 14 residues in the CDR3. Germline V gives CDR1 MNHEY, CDR2 SMNVEV (reference sequence). Trimming took 2 bases from V and 4 from J; bases not matched to a gene: 2. The CDR3: CASSLGQGLYGYTF. The CDR3 DNA reads TGTGCCAGCAGTTTAGGACAGGGGCTCTATGGCTACACCTTC.

Worth noting for this clone: One end of the junction does not line up with germline, which may come from a read error. The chain uses TRBV27 and TRBJ1-5, with TRBD1 matching over 7 bases. Germline V CDR1 and CDR2: MNHEY, SMNVEV (reference sequence). This CDR3 is built from 14 residues. CDR3 sequence (DNA): TGTGCCAGCAGTTTCCAAGGGGGCAAACAGCCCCAGCATTTT. Its translation is CASSFQGGKQPQHF.

The V gene is TRBV2, the J gene TRBJ1-2; D not certain. Germline loops: CDR1 SNHLY, CDR2 FYNNEI. The CDR3 runs to 10 residues. Trimming took 4 bases from V and 4 from J, leaving 1 base between them. The chain's CDR3 is CASSGYGYTF. Written as DNA, the CDR3 is TGTGCCAGCAGTGGCTATGGCTACACCTTC.

V is TRBV4-1 and J is TRBJ1-5, with TRBD1 matching 11 bases. The V gene's germline CDR1 is MGHRA and CDR2 YSYEKL. The CDR3 has 17 residues. V shed 1 base, J shed 7 bases, and the junction held 9 bases outside the gene matches. In nucleotides, the CDR3 is TGCGCCAGCAGCCAAGGGGTACCGGGACAGGGGGAACAGCCCCAGCATTTT. It encodes CASSQGVPGQGEQPQHF.

J is TRBJ2-5 and V is TRBV7-9, with 12 bases that match TRBD1. The CDR3 runs to 15 residues. After removal of 5 bases from V and 5 bases from J, the junction contained 6 bases not matched to a gene. Germline CDR1 and CDR2: SEHNR and FQNEAQ (reference sequence). CDR3 bases: TGTGCCAGCAGCCTGGGACAGGGGGCCGGGGAGACCCAGTACTTC. This gives the protein CASSLGQGAGETQYF.

The table lists this clone with a count of one. V and J are TRBV29-1 and TRBJ1-2; D might be TRBD1 (6 bases). Germline V gives CDR1 SQVTM, CDR2 ANQGSEA. The CDR3 contains 15 residues. Trimming pared 1 base from V and 2 bases from J, leaving 14 bases between. DNA for the CDR3: TGCAGCGTTGAAGGACTCGACAGGAGCAACTATGGCTACACCTTC. Amino acids: CSVEGLDRSNYGYTF.

The chain employs TRBV27 and TRBJ2-2, with D possibly called TRBD1 or TRBD2 (5 bases each). CDR1 is MNHEY, CDR2 SMNVEV, per germline (reference sequence). The CDR3 contains 13 residues. With 3 bases removed from V and 4 bases from J, the gap between germline ends came to 6 bases. CDR3 protein: CASSLGTTGELFF. Written as DNA, the CDR3 is TGTGCCAGCAGTTTGGGGACCACCGGGGAGCTGTTTTTT.

CDR3 nucleotides: TGTGCCAGCAGTTTGACTAGCGGGGGGCCGCAAGAGACCCAGTACTTC. Its protein product is CASSLTSGGPQETQYF. J is TRBJ2-5 and V is TRBV28; the match to TRBD2 covers 13 bases. Germline lookup yields CDR1 MDHEN and CDR2 SYDVKM. The CDR3 runs to 16 residues. V dropped 3 bases and J dropped 2; count of bases not matched to a gene: 3.

V and J are TRBV4-2 and TRBJ1-1; D ambiguous. Germline assignment: CDR1 LGHNA and CDR2 YNFKEQ. This CDR3 is 15 amino acids long. Trimming shortened V by 0 bases and J by 0 bases, and 8 bases separated the two germline ends. CDR3 in DNA: TGTGCCAGCAGCCAAGAAACCCTTATGAACACTGAAGCTTTCTTT. Translation gives CASSQETLMNTEAFF.

V usage is TRBV4-3 and J usage is TRBJ2-7; perhaps TRBD1 as D (6 bases). This CDR3 spans 15 amino acids. Trimming removed 0 bases from V and 1 base from J, with 10 bases in between. Looked up from germline, CDR1 is LGHNA and CDR2 is YSLEER. CDR3 sequence reads: CASSQEIGGSYEQYF. The DNA for the CDR3 is TGCGCCAGCAGCCAAGAGATAGGGGGTTCCTACGAGCAGTACTTC.

V and J are TRBV27 and TRBJ2-1; D gene unclear. Trimming removed 3 bases at V and 2 bases at J, with 14 bases between. The CDR3 totals 16 residues. CDR1 is MNHEY and CDR2 is SMNVEV in the germline V gene (reference sequence). The CDR3 loop is CASSLAIGDTYNEQFF. The CDR3 DNA is TGTGCCAGCAGTTTGGCTATTGGGGATACCTACAATGAGCAGTTCTTC.

The chain has TRBV4-1 and TRBJ1-5, with a weak D call TRBD1 (6 bases). There are 15 residues in the CDR3. From germline, CDR1 is MGHRA and CDR2 YSYEKL. V lost 0 bases to trimming and J lost 5 bases, with 11 bases between them. The CDR3 sequence: CASSQEGAGDQPQHF. DNA of the CDR3: TGCGCCAGCAGCCAAGAGGGGGCGGGGGATCAGCCCCAGCATTTT.

The chain joins TRBV5-1 to TRBJ1-2; D might be TRBD1 (5 bases). Germline lookup yields CDR1 SGHRS and CDR2 YFSETQ. Trimming left V 3 bases short and J 0 bases short, with 18 bases between. The CDR3 has 17 amino acids. The CDR3 is CASSSPMGGVANYGYTF. Here the CDR3 DNA reads TGCGCCAGCAGCTCCCCCATGGGGGGGGTTGCTAACTATGGCTACACCTTC. Variable domain in full (rest from reference TRBV5-1 and TRBJ1-2): KAGVTQTPRYLIKTRGQQVTLSCSPISGHRSVSWYQQTPGQGLQFLFEYFSETQRNKGNFPGRFSGRQFSNSRSEMNVSTLELGDSALYLCASSSPMGGVANYGYTFGSGTRLTVV.

The chain has TRBV11-2 and TRBJ1-2, with a possible D match to TRBD1 (6 bases). Trimming removed 1 base at V and 6 bases at J, with 18 bases between. The germline V gene encodes CDR1 SGHAT and CDR2 FQNNGV. The CDR3 is 16 residues long. CDR3 residues: CASSLVHRETDDGYTF. Written as DNA, the CDR3 is TGTGCCAGCAGCTTAGTTCACAGGGAAACGGACGATGGCTACACCTTC.